Shown below are 23 T cell receptor beta chains from a single sample sequenced in a study of control samples from healthy donors and cancer patients. Assay used: immunoSEQ multiplex PCR; TCRdb lists only in-frame clones, some missing. Here the sample spans 60,000 to 65,000 clones, around 85% being singletons. The sequencing input was blood. The receptor set was obtained from a man aged 40-49 years in good health.

The J gene is TRBJ1-4, the V gene TRBV20-1; 9 nucleotides match TRBD1. The CDR3 has 13 amino acids. Germline trimming cut 3 bases from V and 9 bases from J; bases unmatched to any gene: 5. Germline V gives CDR1 DFQATT, CDR2 SNEGSKA (reference sequence). The CDR3 protein is CSASEDRGKKLFF. The CDR3 DNA sequence: TGCAGTGCTAGTGAAGACAGGGGGAAAAAACTGTTTTTT.

The chain has TRBV19 and TRBJ2-7, with 10 bases aligning to TRBD2. The CDR3 spans 15 residues. The junction had 7 bases not matched to a gene; V was cut back by 2 bases and J by 6 bases. Per the germline V gene, CDR1 is LNHDA and CDR2 is SQIVND (reference sequence). As DNA, the CDR3 is TGTGCCAGTAGTATAAAAGCGGGAGGGCCATTCGAGCAGTACTTC. Protein product: CASSIKAGGPFEQYF.

This clone was counted only a few times. The chain combines TRBV27 with TRBJ1-5; D perhaps matches TRBD1 (6 bases). Trimming cost V 5 bases and J 6 bases, with 20 bases left between them. Germline V gene lookup returns CDR1 MNHEY and CDR2 SMNVEV (reference sequence). The CDR3 totals 16 residues. CDR3: CASSPSTGTPPQPQHF. CDR3 DNA: TGTGCCAGCAGTCCCTCGACAGGTACACCCCCTCAGCCCCAGCATTTT.

The V call is TRBV10-3, the J call TRBJ1-3; no firm D call. The CDR3 contains 11 residues. V lost 10 bases, J lost 2 bases, and 6 bases lay in between. Germline values: CDR1 ENHRY, CDR2 SYGVKD. CDR3 coding DNA: TGTGCCACCACCGCTGGAAACACCATATATTTT. This translates into CATTAGNTIYF.

The chain links TRBV5-8 to TRBJ1-1, with D possibly matching TRBD1 (5 bases). The CDR3 extends over 15 amino acids. V was pared by 2 bases and J by 0 bases, with 11 bases between. Germline V gene sequence: CDR1 SGHTS, CDR2 YDEGEE. CDR3 in DNA: TGTGCCAGCAGCTTCGGGGCGGTAATGAACACTGAAGCTTTCTTT. It encodes CASSFGAVMNTEAFF.

The chain has TRBV6-4 and TRBJ2-1, with 11 nucleotides matching TRBD2. The CDR3 has 15 amino acids. Germline trimming cut 5 bases from V and 3 bases from J; bases unmatched to any gene: 3. The germline gives CDR1 MRHNA, CDR2 SNTAGT. The CDR3, as DNA: TGTGCCAGCAGTAAACTAGCGGGGGACTACAATGAGCAGTTCTTC. Translating it yields CASSKLAGDYNEQFF.

The rearrangement joins TRBV6-5 to TRBJ2-3; the D is unclear. This CDR3 spans 14 amino acids. Trimming took 0 bases from V and 5 from J, leaving 9 bases between them. From germline, CDR1 is MNHEY and CDR2 SVGAGI. The CDR3 is CASSYSGSVDTQYF. The DNA for the CDR3 is TGTGCCAGCAGTTACTCGGGTTCTGTAGATACGCAGTATTTT.

This chain connects TRBV4-1 to TRBJ2-7; D is possibly TRBD1 (6 bases). Germline values: CDR1 MGHRA, CDR2 YSYEKL. The CDR3 contains 13 residues. V gave up 5 bases and J gave up 4 bases, with 12 bases separating them. The CDR3 nucleotides read TGCGCCAGCAGCTTGAACCAGGGGTACGAGCAGTACTTC. Its protein is CASSLNQGYEQYF.

The chain joins TRBV5-8 to TRBJ2-1; a possible D gene is TRBD1 (5 bases). Trimming removed 2 bases from V and 0 bases from J, with 9 bases in between. Germline V gene sequence: CDR1 SGHTS, CDR2 YDEGEE. This CDR3 comprises 15 residues. CDR3 amino acids: CASSFRQGSYNEQFF. The CDR3 nucleotides read TGTGCCAGCAGCTTTCGGCAGGGCTCCTACAATGAGCAGTTCTTC.

The chain recombines TRBV3-1 (or the pseudogene TRBV3-2) with TRBJ1-4, with no clear D. The V gene lost 2 bases and the J gene lost 5 bases, with 15 bases spanning the gap. Germline V gene lookup returns CDR1 LGHDT and CDR2 YNNKEL (reference sequence). The CDR3 covers 16 residues. The CDR3 spells CASSQRAMGVNEKLFF. DNA for the CDR3: TGTGCCAGCAGCCAAAGGGCTATGGGAGTAAATGAAAAACTGTTTTTT.

The chain joins TRBV18 to TRBJ2-3, with D possibly matching TRBD1 (5 bases). This CDR3 region has 15 residues. Trimming cost V 2 bases and J 2 bases, with 11 bases left between them. Germline CDR1 is KGHSH and CDR2 is LQKENI. The CDR3 sequence is CASSPFRDVTDTQYF. The CDR3 bases are TGTGCCAGCTCACCATTCAGGGATGTCACAGATACGCAGTATTTT. The whole variable domain, remainder taken from reference TRBV18 and TRBJ2-3, is NAGVMQNPRHLVRRRGQEARLRCSPMKGHSHVYWYRQLPEEGLKFMVYLQKENIIDESGMPKERFSAEFPKEGPSILRIQQVVRGDSAAYFCASSPFRDVTDTQYFGPGTRLTVL.

The chain has TRBV6-5 and TRBJ1-6; 9 bases align to TRBD1. The junction had 9 bases not matched to a gene; V was cut back by 3 bases and J by 9 bases. CDR3 size: 16 residues. Germline CDR1 reads MNHEY; CDR2 reads SVGAGI. CDR3 DNA: TGTGCCAGCAGTTATAAGGGGACAGGGTTTTCTTCACCCCTCCACTTT. Translating it yields CASSYKGTGFSSPLHF.

The genes are TRBV13 and TRBJ1-2; D is ambiguous. CDR1 is PRHDT, CDR2 FYEKMQ, per germline (reference sequence). The CDR3 is 12 amino acids. V shed 1 base and J shed 8 bases, with 8 bases lying between them. The CDR3 loop reads CASSLDGEGYTF. The CDR3 coding sequence is TGTGCCAGCAGCTTAGACGGGGAGGGCTACACCTTC.

This clone was picked up one time. The V call is TRBV7-3, the J call TRBJ2-2; possibly TRBD1 for D (5 bases). V was trimmed by 1 base and J by 7 bases, leaving 13 bases between them. The CDR3 is 15 amino acids. In germline, CDR1 is SGHTA, CDR2 FQGTGA. CDR3 nucleotides: TGTGCCAGCAGCTTAAGTACAGGTGGGATCGGGGAGCTGTTTTTT. It yields the protein CASSLSTGGIGELFF.

Turning to this clone: Sequence at one end of the junction differs from germline and may be a read error. This sequence joins TRBV19 and TRBJ2-7; 8 bases match TRBD1. Germline V lookup: CDR1 LNHDA, CDR2 SQIVND (reference sequence). The length of the CDR3 is 15 residues. CDR3 in amino acids: CASSISRGLSCEQYF. CDR3 nucleotides: TGTGCCAGTAGTATTTCCAGGGGGCTCTCCTGCGAGCAGTACTTC.

The rearrangement joins TRBV2 to TRBJ2-2, with TRBD2 matching 7 bases. The CDR3 sequence is 14 residues long. The V gene end was trimmed by 6 bases and the J gene end by 2 bases; junction bases not matched to a gene: 3. CDR1 is SNHLY, CDR2 FYNNEI, per germline. The CDR3 is CASRAGLNTGELFF. DNA of the CDR3: TGTGCCAGCAGGGCGGGACTAAACACCGGGGAGCTGTTTTTT.

This clone has a handful of counts. The chain joins TRBV3-1 (or the pseudogene TRBV3-2) to TRBJ1-3; D uncertain. The CDR3 has 14 amino acids. CDR1 LGHDT and CDR2 YNNKEL come from the germline V gene (reference sequence). The V end was cut by 1 base, the J end by 10 bases, with 14 bases between. The CDR3 region is CASSQATYGGTIYF. The CDR3 coding sequence is TGTGCCAGCAGCCAAGCCACCTATGGTGGAACCATATATTTT.

V and J are TRBV30 and TRBJ1-2; no definite D call. The germline V gene encodes CDR1 GTSNPN and CDR2 SVGIG (reference sequence). Trimming pared 3 bases from V and 7 bases from J, leaving 15 bases between. The CDR3 contains 13 residues. This CDR3 reads CAWSEIRVAGYTF. The CDR3 bases are TGTGCCTGGAGCGAAATAAGGGTCGCTGGCTACACCTTC.

The CDR3 reads CASSMVGAGGNTGELFF. The CDR3 bases are TGTGCCAGTAGTATGGTCGGAGCAGGGGGGAACACCGGGGAGCTGTTTTTT. This sequence joins TRBV19 and TRBJ2-2, with 7 bases fitting TRBD1. Per the germline V gene, CDR1 is LNHDA and CDR2 is SQIVND (reference sequence). Unmatched junction bases numbered 8, after V lost 3 bases and J lost 1 base. The CDR3 sequence is 17 residues long.

The V call is TRBV5-4, the J call TRBJ1-1; 11 bases line up with TRBD1. The V gene's germline CDR1 is SGHNT and CDR2 YYREEE (reference sequence). CDR3 length equals 16 residues. V lost 4 bases and J lost 0; bases outside the gene matches: 5. CDR3 sequence reads: CASSLDRGPLNTEAFF. CDR3 DNA sequence: TGTGCCAGCAGCCTGGACAGGGGGCCGCTGAACACTGAAGCTTTCTTT.

This chain uses TRBV10-3 with TRBJ1-3; a possible D gene is TRBD1 (5 bases). This CDR3 is built from 14 residues. V was trimmed by 7 bases and J by 0 bases, leaving 10 bases between them. Germline assignment: CDR1 ENHRY and CDR2 SYGVKD. Written as DNA, the CDR3 is TGTGCCATCAACCCAGGGTCCTCTGGAAACACCATATATTTT. It translates to CAINPGSSGNTIYF.

This rearrangement joins TRBV6-5 to TRBJ2-7, with no clear D. The CDR3 loop spans 11 amino acids. Trimming shortened V by 10 bases and J by 1 base, and 8 bases separated the two germline ends. Germline V CDR1 and CDR2: MNHEY, SVGAGI. The DNA of the CDR3 is TGTGCCACTTCCATTTCCTACGAGCAGTACTTC. Protein: CATSISYEQYF.

The rearrangement uses TRBV6-5 and TRBJ2-7; no firm D call. Germline CDR1 is MNHEY and CDR2 is SVGAGI. The CDR3 has 13 residues. V lost 10 bases to trimming and J lost 2 bases, with 15 bases between them. The CDR3 sequence is CATAGTRTYEQYF. The CDR3 DNA is TGTGCCACCGCTGGAACGAGAACCTACGAGCAGTACTTC.